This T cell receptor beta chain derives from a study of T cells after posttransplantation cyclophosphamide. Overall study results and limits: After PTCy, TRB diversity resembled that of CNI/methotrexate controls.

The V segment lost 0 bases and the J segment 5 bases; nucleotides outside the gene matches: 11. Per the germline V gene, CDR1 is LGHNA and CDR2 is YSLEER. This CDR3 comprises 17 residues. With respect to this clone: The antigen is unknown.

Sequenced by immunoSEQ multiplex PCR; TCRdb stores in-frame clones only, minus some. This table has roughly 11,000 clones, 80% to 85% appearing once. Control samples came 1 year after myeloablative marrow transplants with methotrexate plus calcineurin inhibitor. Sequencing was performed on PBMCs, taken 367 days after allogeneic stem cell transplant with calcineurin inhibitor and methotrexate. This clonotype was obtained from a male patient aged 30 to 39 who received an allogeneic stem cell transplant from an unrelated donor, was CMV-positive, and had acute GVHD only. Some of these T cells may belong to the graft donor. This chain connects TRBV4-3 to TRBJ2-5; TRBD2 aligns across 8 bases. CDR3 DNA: TGCGCCAGCAGCCAAGATCGGGCGGGGGGTCTCCAGGAGACCCAGTACTTC. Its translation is CASSQDRAGGLQETQYF.